The rows below give T cell receptor beta chains drawn from one sample of a study of human T cells and chemical hapten exposure. In TCRdb, the RACE reads were re-called with MiXCR into one record per CDR3 protein. In the table there are about 340,000 distinct CDR3 sequences, under 8% of which are singletons. This material consisted of whole blood, taken in connection with sensitization to the hapten diphenylcyclopropenone (DPC). The receptors come from a woman under 30 with alopecia areata. Some clones in this sample may be carry-over from other donors' samples. Each CDR3 is given with its conserved first and last residue. The D gene is left open where the match is weak. Size is omitted from some rows. Given values are once, few, many or a class for expanded clones.

D,size,J,V,DNA,CDR3
-,once,TRBJ1-1,TRBV7-9,TGTGCCAGCAGCTTACTGGTGGCAGGGAGGAACACTGAAGCTTTCTTT,CASSLLVAGRNTEAFF
-,once,TRBJ1-2,TRBV20-1,TGCAGTGCTAGAGAGTCCGGGAGAAACGGCTACACCTTC,CSARESGRNGYTF
-,many,TRBJ1-5,TRBV6-5,TGTGCCAGCAGCCCCCCCGGCTTCAATCAGCCCCAGCATTTT,CASSPPGFNQPQHF
-,few,TRBJ1-5,TRBV12-3/TRBV12-4,TGTGCCAGCAGTTTGGGGGTATCGGGTCAGCCCCAGCATTTT,CASSLGVSGQPQHF
TRBD2,few,TRBJ2-1,TRBV2,TGTGCCAGCAGCGCGGCGGGGGGCTGGGGTGAGCAGTTCTTC,CASSAAGGWGEQFF
-,many,TRBJ1-1,TRBV7-3,TGTGCCAGCAGCTTTCGGAAGGGAACTGAAGCTTTCTTT,CASSFRKGTEAFF
TRBD2,few,TRBJ2-3,TRBV7-2,TGTGCCAGCAGCCGAGCGGGGCGGGGCACAGATACGCAGTATTTT,CASSRAGRGTDTQYF
-,-,TRBJ2-5,TRBV5-1,TGCGCCAGCAGCCGGCGGACAGTTCCACAAGAGACCCAGTACTTC,CASSRRTVPQETQYF
-,-,TRBJ1-1,TRBV29-1,TGCAGCGGGGGTCAAAGGGGTCGGACTGAAGCTTTCTTT,CSGGQRGRTEAFF
TRBD1,few,TRBJ1-2,TRBV6-5,TGTGCCAGCAGTTACGAGCAGGGGGTCTATGGCTACACCTTC,CASSYEQGVYGYTF
-,many,TRBJ1-6,TRBV6-5,TGTGCCAGCAGTAGGGGTAAGAGTTCACCCCTCCACTTT,CASSRGKSSPLHF
-,-,TRBJ2-2,TRBV10-3,TGTGCCATCAGTGATCACACGAACACCGGGGAGCTGTTTTTT,CAISDHTNTGELFF
TRBD1,-,TRBJ2-5,TRBV5-4,TGTGCCAGCAGCTTCGGGGGACAGGCCAACCAAGAGACCCAGTACTTC,CASSFGGQANQETQYF
-,-,TRBJ1-5,TRBV7-2,TGTGCCAGCAGCCCGGGTCGGACTCAGCCCCAGCATTTT,CASSPGRTQPQHF
-,many,TRBJ1-5,TRBV7-8,TGTGCCAGCAGCTTAGAATCTAGGGACAATCAGCCCCAGCATTTT,CASSLESRDNQPQHF
TRBD2,many,TRBJ2-1,TRBV3-1,TGTGCCAGCAGCCCGAGGGGGCTAGCGGGGGGCGAGCAGTTCTTC,CASSPRGLAGGEQFF
TRBD2,-,TRBJ2-4,TRBV27,TGTGCCAGCAGTCCCGGGACTAGCTGGGGGATTCAGTACTTC,CASSPGTSWGIQYF
-,few,TRBJ2-6,TRBV25-1,TGTGCCAGCTCCGTGACGGGGGCCAACGTCCTGACTTTC,CASSVTGANVLTF
TRBD2,many,TRBJ2-3,TRBV6-4,TGTGCCAGCAGTGAGCGGGGGGACACAGATACGCAGTATTTT,CASSERGDTDTQYF
-,many,TRBJ2-7,TRBV12-3/TRBV12-4,TGTGCCAGCAGCTTAGGGGGCGAGCAGTACTTC,CASSLGGEQYF
TRBD2,few,TRBJ2-3,TRBV28,TGTGCCACCCTCCCCCTGCCCCAACTGACTAGCGGGGGTGGAGATACGCAGTATTTT,CATLPLPQLTSGGGDTQYF
-,-,TRBJ2-5,TRBV6-5,TGTGCCAGCAGTTACTCGATCCGGGCCCAAGAGACCCAGTACTTC,CASSYSIRAQETQYF
-,-,TRBJ1-4,TRBV5-6,TGTGCCAGCAGTTTCCCCAGCCAGTCGTTAACAACTAATGAAAAACTGTTTTTT,CASSFPSQSLTTNEKLFF
-,many,TRBJ2-6,TRBV12-3/TRBV12-4,TGTGCCAGCAAACGGGGTACGGCCAACGTCCTGACTTTC,CASKRGTANVLTF
-,-,TRBJ2-2,TRBV24-1,TGTGCCACCAGTGATCCCTGGACTGGAGGCGGGGAGCTGTTTTTT,CATSDPWTGGGELFF
TRBD1,-,TRBJ1-1,TRBV12-3/TRBV12-4,TGTGCCAGCAGTTTAAACGGACAGGGGGCGGTCATGGCTTTCTTT,CASSLNGQGAVMAFF
-,many,TRBJ2-7,TRBV29-1,TGCAGCGTTGAAGACCCGTTCTCGGGTACCCCCTTGAGGAACGAGCAGTACTTC,CSVEDPFSGTPLRNEQYF
TRBD2,few,TRBJ2-3,TRBV20-1,TGCAGTGCTAGTAGCGGGGGGGCACCAGATACGCAGTATTTT,CSASSGGAPDTQYF
-,-,TRBJ1-5,TRBV3-1,TGTGCCAGCAGCCAAGGGTCCAGGTACCAGCCCCAGCATTTT,CASSQGSRYQPQHF
-,few,TRBJ1-2,TRBV7-9,TGTGCCAGCAGCGCAAACGAGAACAGAGCTAACTATGGCTACACCTTC,CASSANENRANYGYTF
TRBD1,many,TRBJ1-1,TRBV5-1,TGCGCCAGCAGCTTACAGGGGATCGGGACTGAAGCTTTCTTT,CASSLQGIGTEAFF
-,-,TRBJ1-4,TRBV25-1,TGTGCCAGCAGTGAATTTAGAGTGCGCGGTGAAAAACTGTTTTTT,CASSEFRVRGEKLFF
-,few,TRBJ1-5,TRBV7-2,TGTGCCAGCACCACCGGGACATTGGGTCAGCCCCAGCATTTT,CASTTGTLGQPQHF
-,few,TRBJ2-7,TRBV7-9,TGTGCCAGCAGCATTGGGACTCCCTACGAGCAGTACTTC,CASSIGTPYEQYF
-,many,TRBJ2-3,TRBV27,TGTGCCAGCAGTTTATTAGGTGGGGGGCCCACAGATACGCAGTATTTT,CASSLLGGGPTDTQYF
TRBD2,few,TRBJ2-7,TRBV20-1,TGCAGTGCTAGACTAGCGGGGGTGTCCTACGAGCAGTACTTC,CSARLAGVSYEQYF
-,many,TRBJ1-6,TRBV7-2,TGTGCCAGCAGCTTATACCCCTTCGACAGCAGAAATTCACCCCTCCACTTT,CASSLYPFDSRNSPLHF
-,few,TRBJ1-2,TRBV24-1,TGTGCCACCCTACCGGACACGCGGTACTATGGCTACACCTTC,CATLPDTRYYGYTF
-,few,TRBJ1-4,TRBV9,TGTGCCAGCAGTCCACCACGGGATGAAAAACTGTTTTTT,CASSPPRDEKLFF
-,-,TRBJ1-1,TRBV12-5,TGTGCTAGCGGTTTAGGGGTGACGAACACTGAAGCTTTCTTT,CASGLGVTNTEAFF
-,few,TRBJ2-1,TRBV6-1,TGTGCCAGCAGTGAAGCCGGGGGCCCTGGGAATGAGCAGTTCTTC,CASSEAGGPGNEQFF
TRBD1,many,TRBJ2-7,TRBV6-5,TGTGCCAGCAGTTACGGTGGGACAGGGATGCCCTACGAGCAGTACTTC,CASSYGGTGMPYEQYF
-,many,TRBJ2-1,TRBV15,TGTGCCACCAGCAGAGATGGGAACGGGAAAGATGAGCAGTTCTTC,CATSRDGNGKDEQFF